What follows are 10 T cell receptor beta chains derived from one specimen sequenced in a study of T cell responses to AZD1222 COVID-19 vaccine (dated by TCRdb to 2020 to 2022). Library method: the immunoSEQ multiplex PCR assay. As stored in TCRdb, this immuneACCESS dataset retains in-frame rearrangements with V and J assigned. A fraction of the clones does not appear; measured against another copy, unresolved V genes explain less than half of the discrepancy, and the remainder lacks a known reason. Present in this sample are approximately 150,000 clones, roughly nine tenths of which were seen just once. Together, the top ten hold 1.4% of the sample. The time point label corresponds to: baseline before first vaccination. This specimen was peripheral blood, taken on day 0 of AZD1222 vaccination. Receptors originate from an adult in good health.

V and J are TRBV12-3 or TRBV12-4 and TRBJ2-7, with a possible D match to TRBD1 (5 bases). V lost 8 bases, J lost 7 bases, and 18 bases lay in between. This CDR3 region has 13 residues. CDR3 region: CASSLGPLGEQYF. CDR3 sequence (DNA): TGTGCCAGCTCCCTGGGGCCCTTAGGGGAGCAGTACTTC.

The genes are TRBV12-3 or TRBV12-4 and TRBJ2-1; D is perhaps TRBD1 (6 bases). This CDR3 is built from 12 residues. V was clipped by 9 bases and J by 10 bases, with 16 bases between them. The CDR3 DNA reads TGTGCCAGTGGGACATACGAAACGGAGCAGTTCTTC. Translating it yields CASGTYETEQFF.

The chain joins TRBV19 to TRBJ1-2; D not certain. This CDR3 region has 12 residues. Deletions cut 6 bases from V and 7 bases from J, with 12 bases between. Germline lookup yields CDR1 LNHDA and CDR2 SQIVND (reference sequence). The CDR3 sequence is CASRTPSSGYTF. The CDR3 nucleotides read TGTGCCAGTAGAACCCCGTCTTCTGGCTACACCTTC.

V gene TRBV11-2 combines with J gene TRBJ2-1; TRBD2 agrees at 12 bases. Trimming cost V 7 bases and J 8 bases; bases outside gene matches: 6. The V gene's germline CDR1 is SGHAT and CDR2 FQNNGV. The CDR3 totals 14 residues. CDR3 nucleotides: TGTGCCAGCACCAAGACTAGCGGGAGTCATGAGCAGTTCTTC. This translates into CASTKTSGSHEQFF.

J is TRBJ2-6 and V is TRBV7-2, with D possibly being TRBD2 (6 bases). The CDR3 runs 19 residues. CDR1 SGHTA and CDR2 FQGNSA come from the germline V gene. Trimming removed 4 bases from V and 0 bases from J, with 19 bases in between. CDR3 DNA: TGTGCCAGCAGCTCAGGGTACGCGGGAACACACTCTGGGGCCAACGTCCTGACTTTC. This encodes CASSSGYAGTHSGANVLTF.

V and J are TRBV3-1 (or the pseudogene TRBV3-2) and TRBJ1-1; D is ambiguous. CDR1 and CDR2 from the germline V gene are LGHDT and YNNKEL (reference sequence). Trimming shortened V by 3 bases and J by 2 bases, and 16 bases separated the two germline ends. The CDR3 has 16 amino acids. CDR3 sequence: CASSQGREGFNTEAFF. Written as DNA, the CDR3 is TGTGCCAGCAGCCAGGGGAGGGAGGGATTCAACACTGAAGCTTTCTTT.

The J gene is TRBJ1-3, the V gene TRBV9, with no clear D. Germline V gene data show CDR1 as SGDLS and CDR2 as YYNGEE. This CDR3 spans 17 amino acids. The V and J ends lost 0 bases and 0 bases respectively, with 13 bases between them. The CDR3 bases are TGTGCCAGCAGCGTAGCTATAGGCTTGAGCTCTGGAAACACCATATATTTT. Its translation is CASSVAIGLSSGNTIYF. Full variable domain (outside the CDR3, taken from reference TRBV9 and TRBJ1-3): DSGVTQTPKHLITATGQRVTLRCSPRSGDLSVYWYQQSLDQGLQFLIQYYNGEERAKGNILERFSAQQFPDLHSELNLSSLELGDSALYFCASSVAIGLSSGNTIYFGEGSWLTVV.

CDR3 in amino acids: CASSARGPNSPLHF. The CDR3 DNA follows: TGTGCCAGTAGTGCCAGGGGGCCCAATTCACCCCTCCACTTT. The genes are TRBV19 and TRBJ1-6; TRBD1 matches 8 bases. From germline, CDR1 is LNHDA and CDR2 SQIVND (reference sequence). The CDR3 length is 14 residues. Losses at the gene ends were 5 bases for V and 7 bases for J; bases not matched to a gene: 4.

The rearrangement joins TRBV7-9 to TRBJ2-7; D uncertain. Trimming took 5 bases from V and 2 from J, leaving 7 bases between them. Germline loops: CDR1 SEHNR, CDR2 FQNEAQ (reference sequence). The CDR3 has 12 amino acids. For the CDR3, the DNA is TGTGCCAGCAGCCCAGGCGCCTACGAGCAGTACTTC. This sequence encodes CASSPGAYEQYF.

V gene TRBV28 combines with J gene TRBJ2-7, with 12 positions matching TRBD2. Looked up from germline, CDR1 is MDHEN and CDR2 is SYDVKM. CDR3 length: 15 amino acids. V lost 5 bases to trimming and J lost 6 bases; unmatched junction nucleotides: 8. For the CDR3, the DNA is TGTGCCAGCAGTCTCCGGACTAGCGGGGCGGGCGAGCAGTACTTC. The encoded protein is CASSLRTSGAGEQYF. The whole variable domain, remainder taken from reference TRBV28 and TRBJ2-7, is DVKVTQSSRYLVKRTGEKVFLECVQDMDHENMFWYRQDPGLGLRLIYFSYDVKMKEKGDIPEGYSVSREKKERFSLILESASTNQTSMYLCASSLRTSGAGEQYFGPGTRLTVT.